The clone carrying this T cell receptor beta chain has ten or more counts. Antigen specificity is unknown. This specimen belongs to a study of metastatic and nonmetastatic thyroid tumors. The entire patient cohort was treatment-naive prior to thyroid surgery. Notes on the study in general: Malignant tumors reportedly showed significantly higher TCR beta diversity than benign nodules in both blood and tumor.

This CDR3 comprises 15 residues. Germline values: CDR1 MDHEN, CDR2 SYDVKM. The V end was cut by 4 bases, the J end by 5 bases, with 14 bases between. TCRdb re-called the PCR reads with MiXCR. The data contain 35,000 to 45,000 clones, roughly an eighth of them seen just once; the ten biggest clones take up roughly 9%. Sequencing input: blood. The chain carries TRBV28 and TRBJ1-4; no clear D. The TCR was taken from a male donor with papillary thyroid cancer or a benign thyroid nodule (not recorded which). Some clones in this sample may be carry-over from other donors' samples. CDR3 sequence: CASSSPLGGNEKLFF. CDR3 DNA: TGTGCCAGCAGTTCACCCCTAGGAGGGAATGAAAAACTGTTTTTT.